Shown below are 23 T cell receptor beta chains from a single sample sequenced in a study of CD8 T cells in ankylosing spondylitis. One entry per CDR3 protein results from TCRdb running MiXCR on the 5' RACE reads. This sample carries 250,000 or so distinct CDR3 sequences, 20% to 30% of them seen once, and the ten largest clones take roughly 0.67%. The source material was blood, either unsorted or a sorted T cell fraction (not recorded which). These receptors all stem from a male donor with ankylosing spondylitis or in good health (not recorded which).

This clonotype was observed at least ten times. The chain couples TRBV11-1 to TRBJ1-1, with 11 bases aligning to TRBD1. Germline V lookup: CDR1 SGHAT, CDR2 FQDESV (reference sequence). The length of the CDR3 is 21 residues. The V and J ends lost 1 base and 0 bases, in that order; junction bases with no gene match: 16. Here the CDR3 reads CASSLGPDRGLRPNMNTEAFF. CDR3 DNA: TGTGCCAGCAGCTTAGGACCGGACAGGGGGCTTCGACCCAACATGAACACTGAAGCTTTCTTT. The entire variable domain, with the rest obtained from reference TRBV11-1 and TRBJ1-1, is as follows: EAEVAQSPRYKITEKSQAVAFWCDPISGHATLYWYRQILGQGPELLVQFQDESVVDDSQLPKDRFSAERLKGVDSTLKIQPAELGDSAMYLCASSLGPDRGLRPNMNTEAFFGQGTRLTVV.

This clonotype was seen more than once but under ten times. The rearrangement joins TRBV20-1 to TRBJ2-1; D might be TRBD1 (6 bases). The germline V gene encodes CDR1 DFQATT and CDR2 SNEGSKA (reference sequence). This CDR3 contains 17 residues. Trimming took off 0 bases at V and 0 bases at J, with 15 bases between the two ends. This CDR3 is CSARDLEGVSSYNEQFF. As DNA, the CDR3 is TGCAGTGCTAGAGACCTAGAGGGGGTGAGCTCCTACAATGAGCAGTTCTTC.

J is TRBJ1-2 and V is TRBV20-1, with D hard to call. The CDR3 runs to 14 residues. Per the germline V gene, CDR1 is DFQATT and CDR2 is SNEGSKA (reference sequence). V lost 2 bases and J 4 bases, leaving 14 bases between the germline ends. The CDR3 here is CSARPTGSGYGYTF. CDR3 bases: TGCAGTGCTAGACCGACTGGGTCCGGCTATGGCTACACCTTC.

This clonotype was detected ten times or more. The chain carries TRBV5-1 and TRBJ2-7; D is uncertain. The germline V gene has CDR1 SGHRS and CDR2 YFSETQ. V shed 1 base and J shed 3 bases, with 8 bases lying between them. The CDR3 length is 13 residues. The CDR3 loop reads CASSLNGVYEQYF. CDR3 coding DNA: TGCGCCAGCAGCTTGAACGGTGTCTACGAGCAGTACTTC.

This chain joins TRBV20-1 and TRBJ2-1, with 10 nucleotides matching TRBD2. The length of the CDR3 is 16 residues. V gave up 3 bases and J gave up 6 bases; unmatched junction bases: 11. Germline-derived CDR1 and CDR2 are DFQATT and SNEGSKA (reference sequence). The CDR3 protein is CSARDLVAGGINEQFF. As DNA, the CDR3 is TGCAGTGCTAGGGATTTGGTAGCGGGGGGCATCAATGAGCAGTTCTTC.

This clonotype was counted between two and nine times. The rearrangement joins TRBV12-3 or TRBV12-4 to TRBJ2-1, with TRBD2 matching 10 bases. The CDR3 contains 13 residues. J was trimmed by 8 bases and V by 6 bases; bases with no gene match: 4. The CDR3 region has the DNA TGTGCCAGCAGCCTCGGGACTAGCGATGAGCAGTTCTTC. Amino acids: CASSLGTSDEQFF.

J is TRBJ2-5 and V is TRBV6-1; perhaps TRBD1 as D (6 bases). Germline CDR1 is MNHNS and CDR2 is SASEGT. Trimming shortened V by 4 bases and J by 4 bases, and 10 bases separated the two germline ends. CDR3 length equals 13 residues. CDR3 in amino acids: CASSGTGLETQYF. In DNA, the CDR3 is TGTGCCAGCAGTGGCACAGGGCTAGAGACCCAGTACTTC.

This clonotype was counted ten times or more. The chain recombines TRBV29-1 with TRBJ2-1, with 7 bases lining up with TRBD2. V dropped 4 bases and J dropped 4; count of bases not matched to a gene: 4. Germline CDR1 and CDR2: SQVTM and ANQGSEA. CDR3 length equals 13 residues. The CDR3 spells CSVAAGVYNEQFF. In DNA form, the CDR3 reads TGCAGCGTTGCTGCGGGGGTATACAATGAGCAGTTCTTC.

There are many counts of this clonotype. V and J are TRBV29-1 and TRBJ2-5, with D perhaps TRBD2 (7 bases). Germline-derived CDR1 and CDR2 are SQVTM and ANQGSEA. The CDR3 loop spans 13 amino acids. V gave up 6 bases and J gave up 5 bases, with 16 bases separating them. CDR3 amino acids: CSVGGGAGETQYF. CDR3 DNA sequence: TGCAGCGTCGGAGGGGGGGCCGGGGAGACCCAGTACTTC.

This clonotype was seen more than once but under ten times. The chain carries TRBV5-1 and TRBJ2-2; D unclear. Germline V gene data show CDR1 as SGHRS and CDR2 as YFSETQ. The CDR3 spans 16 residues. Trimming stripped 6 bases from V and 3 bases from J, with 18 bases between. The CDR3 coding sequence is TGCGCCAGCAACCCGTGGGCCAGATTAGACACCGGGGAGCTGTTTTTT. The encoded protein is CASNPWARLDTGELFF.

This clonotype has at least ten counts. V is TRBV5-1 and J is TRBJ2-5; 9 bases map to TRBD2. The CDR3 consists of 15 residues. With 4 bases clipped from V and 2 bases from J, the junction kept 6 bases outside the gene matches. The germline V gene encodes CDR1 SGHRS and CDR2 YFSETQ. This CDR3 reads CASSAEAGGQETQYF. The CDR3 DNA is TGCGCCAGCAGCGCCGAAGCGGGGGGACAAGAGACCCAGTACTTC.

The table lists this clonotype with a few counts. This chain connects TRBV12-3 or TRBV12-4 to TRBJ2-5; 10 bases map to TRBD2. This CDR3 region has 15 residues. V gave up 3 bases and J gave up 4 bases; unmatched junction bases: 5. The CDR3 coding sequence is TGTGCCAGCAGTTTCCTAGCGGGGGAGGTAGAGACCCAGTACTTC. As protein: CASSFLAGEVETQYF.

V usage is TRBV20-1 and J usage is TRBJ2-1, with 8 nucleotides matching TRBD1. CDR3 length: 15 residues. The germline gives CDR1 DFQATT, CDR2 SNEGSKA (reference sequence). J lost 8 bases, V lost 6 bases, and 15 bases had no gene match. CDR3 nucleotides: TGCAGTGCACAATTTCCGGGACAGGCAGGCTATGAGCAGTTCTTC. It translates to CSAQFPGQAGYEQFF.

The table lists this clonotype with many counts. The gene calls are TRBV20-1 and TRBJ1-2; 7 bases are shared with TRBD1. The ends lost 6 bases at V and 3 bases at J; junction bases unmatched: 7. CDR1 DFQATT and CDR2 SNEGSKA come from the germline V gene (reference sequence). The CDR3 is made up of 13 amino acids. The CDR3 reads CSANRGRDYGYTF. Written as DNA, the CDR3 is TGCAGTGCCAACAGGGGCAGGGACTATGGCTACACCTTC.

In this sample, this clonotype turned up many times. The chain links TRBV20-1 to TRBJ2-5; 7 nucleotides agree with TRBD2. Germline assignment: CDR1 DFQATT and CDR2 SNEGSKA (reference sequence). Germline trimming cut 3 bases from V and 4 bases from J; bases unmatched to any gene: 5. The CDR3 contains 13 residues. The chain's CDR3 is CSASREVAETQYF. For the CDR3, the DNA is TGCAGTGCTAGTCGGGAGGTCGCAGAGACCCAGTACTTC.

This clonotype was seen at least ten times. V and J are TRBV2 and TRBJ1-1, with D possibly TRBD1 on 6 matching bases. Germline values: CDR1 SNHLY, CDR2 FYNNEI. V lost 5 bases and J 0 bases, leaving 7 bases between the germline ends. The CDR3 sequence is 13 residues long. The CDR3 DNA reads TGTGCCAGCAGTCGACAGGTGAACACTGAAGCTTTCTTT. Translated: CASSRQVNTEAFF.

Only one count was recorded for this clonotype. The chain recombines TRBV7-9 with TRBJ2-5, with 9 bases identical to TRBD1. With V trimmed by 5 bases and J by 2 bases, 6 bases remained unmatched. CDR1 SEHNR and CDR2 FQNEAQ come from the germline V gene (reference sequence). This CDR3 contains 15 residues. The CDR3 DNA reads as TGTGCCAGCAGCGCGTACAGGGGGCCTCAAGAGACCCAGTACTTC. Amino acids: CASSAYRGPQETQYF.

CDR3 sequence: CASSLRGGNQPQHF. The CDR3 DNA sequence: TGCGCCAGCAGCTTGAGGGGTGGCAATCAGCCCCAGCATTTT. The chain joins TRBV5-1 to TRBJ1-5, with D perhaps TRBD1 (5 bases). The CDR3 runs 14 residues. With 1 base removed from V and 2 bases from J, the gap between germline ends came to 7 bases. Germline V CDR1 and CDR2: SGHRS, YFSETQ.

This clonotype was detected ten times or more. The genes are TRBV29-1 and TRBJ1-1; the D gene is possibly TRBD1 (6 bases). This CDR3 contains 11 residues. Germline V lookup: CDR1 SQVTM, CDR2 ANQGSEA. V was cut by 4 bases and J by 5 bases, with 8 bases left in between. This CDR3 is CSVVGQTEAFF. CDR3 nucleotides: TGCAGCGTTGTGGGACAAACTGAAGCTTTCTTT.

This clonotype has a count of ten or more. The chain uses TRBV2 and TRBJ2-1, with D perhaps matching TRBD1 (6 bases). The V gene's germline CDR1 is SNHLY and CDR2 FYNNEI. V lost 5 bases and J lost 9, with 14 bases in between. The CDR3 is made up of 13 amino acids. Here the CDR3 reads CASSSQQGFEQFF. CDR3 nucleotide sequence: TGTGCCAGCAGTTCCCAACAGGGTTTTGAGCAGTTCTTC.

This clonotype has just a few counts. This chain connects TRBV10-3 to TRBJ2-1; TRBD2 aligns across 10 bases. CDR3 length: 14 amino acids. V lost 4 bases to trimming and J lost 8 bases; unmatched junction nucleotides: 5. Germline CDR1 ENHRY, CDR2 SYGVKD. In DNA form, the CDR3 reads TGTGCCATCAGTGTTAGCGGGGGGTCGGATGAGCAGTTCTTC. This encodes CAISVSGGSDEQFF.

This sequence joins TRBV6-2 or TRBV6-3 and TRBJ2-6; 11 positions agree with TRBD2. Trimming took 8 bases from V and 4 from J; bases not matched to a gene: 7. Looked up from germline, CDR1 is MNHEY and CDR2 is SVGEGT. CDR3 length: 16 residues. The DNA of the CDR3 is TGTGCCAGCCAACTAGCGGGGGTTACAGGGGCCAACGTCCTGACTTTC. Its protein is CASQLAGVTGANVLTF.

The CDR3 is CASSFVMSETQYF. The CDR3 coding sequence is TGTGCCAGCAGTTTTGTAATGTCAGAGACCCAGTACTTC. The J gene is TRBJ2-5, the V gene TRBV12-3 or TRBV12-4; D gene ambiguous. The CDR3 spans 13 residues. V was cut by 3 bases and J by 4 bases, with 9 bases left in between.